These 18 T cell receptor beta chains originate from one sample sequenced in a study of neoadjuvant anti-PD-1 for oral cavity cancer. The time point: after neoadjuvant nivolumab, at surgical resection. The protocol was immunoSEQ multiplex PCR, while the TCRdb copy is restricted to in-frame clones and leaves out a portion. This sample has 73,000 or so clones, with about 85% found just once. The sequences come from PBMCs, collected after nivolumab (anti-PD-1) treatment. These receptor sequences come from a person aged 35 to 85 with oral cavity squamous cell carcinoma.

This chain links TRBV2 with TRBJ1-3; D remains unclear. The CDR3 runs to 16 residues. Trimming shortened V by 9 bases and J by 0 bases, and 18 bases separated the two germline ends. CDR1 SNHLY and CDR2 FYNNEI come from the germline V gene. CDR3 sequence (DNA): TGTGCCAGGACTACAGAGACGGGCCCCTCTGGAAACACCATATATTTT. Amino acid sequence: CARTTETGPSGNTIYF.

The J gene is TRBJ2-3, the V gene TRBV5-1, with TRBD2 identical over 8 bases. CDR1 is SGHRS and CDR2 is YFSETQ in the germline V gene. The CDR3 is made up of 15 amino acids. Unmatched junction bases numbered 7, after V lost 4 bases and J lost 3 bases. The CDR3 is CASSRAGERTDTQYF. The CDR3, as DNA: TGCGCCAGCAGCAGAGCGGGAGAGAGGACAGATACGCAGTATTTT. The entire variable domain, with the rest obtained from reference TRBV5-1 and TRBJ2-3, is as follows: KAGVTQTPRYLIKTRGQQVTLSCSPISGHRSVSWYQQTPGQGLQFLFEYFSETQRNKGNFPGRFSGRQFSNSRSEMNVSTLELGDSALYLCASSRAGERTDTQYFGPGTRLTVL.

The chain is built from TRBV9 and TRBJ1-1; perhaps TRBD1 as D (5 bases). This CDR3 region has 14 residues. Germline loops: CDR1 SGDLS, CDR2 YYNGEE. V dropped 4 bases and J dropped 0 bases, with 10 bases sitting between them. The CDR3 region is CASSLGTVNTEAFF. The CDR3 nucleotides read TGTGCCAGCAGCCTTGGGACGGTGAACACTGAAGCTTTCTTT.

The chain is built from TRBV5-8 and TRBJ1-1, with a tentative D call TRBD1 (5 bases). Germline lookup yields CDR1 SGHTS and CDR2 YDEGEE. The CDR3 covers 14 residues. Trimming left V 2 bases short and J 1 base short, with 9 bases between. CDR3 sequence: CASSLYGGNTEAFF. The CDR3, as DNA: TGTGCCAGCAGCTTATATGGGGGGAACACTGAAGCTTTCTTT.

This clone showed up just once. This rearrangement joins TRBV5-1 to TRBJ1-1; a weak D match, TRBD1 (5 bases). Trimming took off 4 bases at V and 0 bases at J, with 19 bases between the two ends. This CDR3 has 17 amino acids. The germline V gene has CDR1 SGHRS and CDR2 YFSETQ. The CDR3 sequence is CASSPLGGVTMNTEAFF. Here the CDR3 DNA reads TGCGCCAGCAGCCCTTTGGGGGGTGTTACCATGAACACTGAAGCTTTCTTT. The variable domain in full, completed from reference TRBV5-1 and TRBJ1-1, reads KAGVTQTPRYLIKTRGQQVTLSCSPISGHRSVSWYQQTPGQGLQFLFEYFSETQRNKGNFPGRFSGRQFSNSRSEMNVSTLELGDSALYLCASSPLGGVTMNTEAFFGQGTRLTVV.

The chain couples TRBV18 to TRBJ2-5, with TRBD2 identical over 8 bases. Germline V gene sequence: CDR1 KGHSH, CDR2 LQKENI. The CDR3 is made up of 14 amino acids. The V and J ends lost 3 bases and 5 bases, in that order; junction bases with no gene match: 5. The CDR3 nucleotides are TGTGCCAGCTCACCCCCGGGGGGGTCGGAGACCCAGTACTTC. Its protein product is CASSPPGGSETQYF.

The chain has TRBV7-9 and TRBJ2-5, with a tentative D call TRBD1 (6 bases). Germline V gene sequence: CDR1 SEHNR, CDR2 FQNEAQ (reference sequence). This CDR3 comprises 13 residues. V lost 4 bases and J 9 bases, leaving 15 bases between the germline ends. CDR3 residues: CASSSATGSAQYF. CDR3 DNA: TGTGCCAGCAGCTCTGCCACAGGGTCGGCCCAGTACTTC. Filled out from reference TRBV7-9 and TRBJ2-5, the complete variable domain reads DTGVSQNPRHKITKRGQNVTFRCDPISEHNRLYWYRQTLGQGPEFLTYFQNEAQLEKSRLLSDRFSAERPKGSFSTLEIQRTEQGDSAMYLCASSSATGSAQYFGPGTRLLVL.

The rearrangement joins TRBV7-9 to TRBJ1-2; 9 nucleotides match TRBD1. Unmatched junction bases numbered 14, after V lost 4 bases and J lost 8 bases. Germline values: CDR1 SEHNR, CDR2 FQNEAQ (reference sequence). The CDR3 contains 16 residues. CDR3 protein: CASSSGQGITQRGYTF. The DNA for the CDR3 is TGTGCCAGCAGCTCGGGACAGGGAATTACCCAGAGAGGCTACACCTTC.

This chain joins TRBV2 and TRBJ2-7; D is ambiguous. The V and J ends lost 4 bases and 6 bases respectively, with 13 bases between them. The CDR3 has 13 residues. Germline V lookup: CDR1 SNHLY, CDR2 FYNNEI. CDR3 residues: CASSVSGNGEQYF. CDR3 coding DNA: TGTGCCAGCAGTGTCTCAGGTAACGGCGAGCAGTACTTC.

The chain employs TRBV2 and TRBJ1-5; D possibly corresponds to TRBD1 (5 bases). This CDR3 contains 12 residues. Looked up from germline, CDR1 is SNHLY and CDR2 is FYNNEI. The V and J ends lost 8 bases and 1 base respectively, with 6 bases between them. In DNA, the CDR3 is TGTGCCAGCGAGGGGAGCAATCAGCCCCAGCATTTT. It codes for CASEGSNQPQHF. The whole variable domain, remainder taken from reference TRBV2 and TRBJ1-5, is EPEVTQTPSHQVTQMGQEVILRCVPISNHLYFYWYRQILGQKVEFLVSFYNNEISEKSEIFDDQFSVERPDGSNFTLKIRSTKLEDSAMYFCASEGSNQPQHFGDGTRLSIL.

The chain has TRBV5-1 and TRBJ2-7; D gene uncertain. Germline V CDR1 and CDR2: SGHRS, YFSETQ. The V and J ends lost 10 bases and 4 bases respectively, with 24 bases between them. There are 15 residues in the CDR3. The CDR3 DNA sequence: TGCGCCTCTGCACGTGGTAGCACTTATACTTACGAGCAGTACTTC. It specifies CASARGSTYTYEQYF.

The CDR3 DNA reads as TGTGCCAGCGGGGCGGCGGCCGAGTCTGGAAACACCATATATTTT. Translated: CASGAAAESGNTIYF. The chain links TRBV6-5 to TRBJ1-3; TRBD1 might be the D (5 bases). Germline V gene sequence: CDR1 MNHEY, CDR2 SVGAGI. Trimming removed 8 bases at V and 1 base at J, with 15 bases between. This CDR3 comprises 15 residues.

This clone was counted once. The chain is built from TRBV5-1 and TRBJ2-7; the D gene is possibly TRBD1 (6 bases). The germline CDR1 and CDR2 sequences are SGHRS and YFSETQ. Trimming removed 2 bases at V and 3 bases at J, with 15 bases between. This CDR3 has 15 residues. CDR3 amino acids: CASSFSGQSIYEQYF. CDR3 coding DNA: TGCGCCAGCAGCTTCTCTGGACAGAGCATCTACGAGCAGTACTTC.

This clone was seen once. This chain uses TRBV6-5 with TRBJ2-7; D is ambiguous. Germline CDR1 and CDR2: MNHEY and SVGAGI. The CDR3 loop spans 14 amino acids. V was pared by 0 bases and J by 4 bases, with 10 bases between. CDR3 protein: CASSYSVGIYEQYF. The CDR3, as DNA: TGTGCCAGCAGTTACTCGGTCGGTATTTACGAGCAGTACTTC.

The CDR3 DNA reads TGTGCCAGCAGTCCGTCGGACAGGGGGATCCAGCCCCAGCATTTT. Translation: CASSPSDRGIQPQHF. The chain is built from TRBV28 and TRBJ1-5; TRBD1 agrees at 10 bases. CDR1 and CDR2 from the germline V gene are MDHEN and SYDVKM. The J segment lost 7 bases and the V segment lost 5 bases, leaving 8 bases of the junction unmatched. CDR3 length: 15 amino acids. The entire variable domain, with the rest obtained from reference TRBV28 and TRBJ1-5, is as follows: DVKVTQSSRYLVKRTGEKVFLECVQDMDHENMFWYRQDPGLGLRLIYFSYDVKMKEKGDIPEGYSVSREKKERFSLILESASTNQTSMYLCASSPSDRGIQPQHFGDGTRLSIL.

The rearrangement joins TRBV4-1 to TRBJ2-2, with 12 bases lining up with TRBD1. V lost 0 bases, J lost 3 bases, and 8 bases stayed unmatched. CDR1 and CDR2 from the germline V gene are MGHRA and YSYEKL. This CDR3 is 19 amino acids long. The CDR3 DNA sequence: TGCGCCAGCAGCCAAGATCCCCGGGACAGGGGGCGCGACACCGGGGAGCTGTTTTTT. Translation gives CASSQDPRDRGRDTGELFF.

V and J are TRBV21-1 and TRBJ1-3; TRBD1, the table's D call, lacks a check against the DNA. TRBV21-1 is a pseudogene. CDR3 size: 16 residues. The CDR3 sequence: CASSKSGIRSGNTIYF. CDR3 bases: TGTGCCAGCAGCAAATCAGGAATACGCTCTGGAAACACCATATATTTT.

The rearrangement links TRBV11-2 to TRBJ2-1; D unclear. V was pared by 3 bases and J by 0 bases, with 9 bases between. This CDR3 has 15 residues. Germline CDR1 reads SGHAT; CDR2 reads FQNNGV. In DNA form, the CDR3 reads TGTGCCAGCAGCTTCGAATCTAGCTCCTACAATGAGCAGTTCTTC. Translation: CASSFESSSYNEQFF.